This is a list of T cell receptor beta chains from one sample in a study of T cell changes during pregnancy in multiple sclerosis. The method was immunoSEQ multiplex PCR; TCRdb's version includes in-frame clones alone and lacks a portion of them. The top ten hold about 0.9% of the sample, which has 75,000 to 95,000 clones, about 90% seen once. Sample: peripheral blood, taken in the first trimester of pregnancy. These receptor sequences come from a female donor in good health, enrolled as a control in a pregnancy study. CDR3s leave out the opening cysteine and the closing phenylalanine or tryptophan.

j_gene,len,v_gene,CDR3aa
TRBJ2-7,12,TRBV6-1,ASSPGLGPYEQY
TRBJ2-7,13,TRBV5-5,ASSFRAPIGDEQY
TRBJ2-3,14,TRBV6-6,ASSSRLAAGTDTQY
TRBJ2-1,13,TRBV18,ASSPPTSGSHEQF
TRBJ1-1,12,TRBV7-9,ASSLAGLNTEAF
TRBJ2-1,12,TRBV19,ASSMFRGYNEQF
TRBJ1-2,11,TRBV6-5,ASSYNRDSGYT
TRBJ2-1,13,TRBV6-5,ASGRVGGGYNEQF
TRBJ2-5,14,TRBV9,ASSPRQGGYQETQY
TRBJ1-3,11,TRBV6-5,ASWRVGGNTIY
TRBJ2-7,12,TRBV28,ASSPPGQVYEQY
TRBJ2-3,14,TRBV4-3,ASSQTSPGSTDTQY
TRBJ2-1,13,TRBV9,ASSSDRGGYNEQF
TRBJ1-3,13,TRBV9,ASSLGQNSGNTIY
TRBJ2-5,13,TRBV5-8,ASSSGTGVQETQY
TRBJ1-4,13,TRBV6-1,ASSEVGGTNEKLF
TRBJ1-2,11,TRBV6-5,ASSYSDTYGYT
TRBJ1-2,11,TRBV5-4,ASSPELIYGYT
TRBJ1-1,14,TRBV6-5,ASSYSPGGSGTEAF
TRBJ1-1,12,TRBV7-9,ASSLVGSVAEAF
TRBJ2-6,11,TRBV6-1,AHMSSGANVLT
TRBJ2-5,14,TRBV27,ASSFQLGGGHETQY
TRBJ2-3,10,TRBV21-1,ASSKTEDTQY
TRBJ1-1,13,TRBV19,ASSIDGTGNTEAF
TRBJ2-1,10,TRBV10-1,ASSRGRNEQF
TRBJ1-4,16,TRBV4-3,ASSQDWDRDYEGEKLF
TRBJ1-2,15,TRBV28,ASSLLSSTVLGGGYT
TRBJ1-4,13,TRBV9,ASSPRTGFNEKLF
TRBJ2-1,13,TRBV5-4,ASSVDRGPVDEQF
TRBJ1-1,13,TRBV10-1,ASSMGTGGTTEAF
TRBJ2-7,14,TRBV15,ATSRDYDRAAYEQY
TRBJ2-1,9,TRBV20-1,SALRDNEQF
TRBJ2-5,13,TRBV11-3,ASSLVGTRGETQY
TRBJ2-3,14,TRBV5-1,ASSFFGQGVTDTQY
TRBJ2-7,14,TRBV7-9,ASSSSRGDRWYEQY
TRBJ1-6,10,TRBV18,ASSSSSETLH
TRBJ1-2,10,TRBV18,ASSRTGGDYT
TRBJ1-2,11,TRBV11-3,ASSEGEGYGYT
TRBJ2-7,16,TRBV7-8,ASSLAVRRESSAYEQY
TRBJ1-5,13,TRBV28,ASSPPDRGKKPQH
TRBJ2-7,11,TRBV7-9,ASTRTGPREQY
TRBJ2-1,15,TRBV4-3,ASSQDTGQSYYNEQF
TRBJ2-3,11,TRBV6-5,ASRSDRGDSGY
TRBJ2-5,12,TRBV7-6,ASSFGSVETAQY
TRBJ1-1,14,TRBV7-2,ASSLQGAILNTEAF
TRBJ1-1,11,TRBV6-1,ASSPQGYTEAF
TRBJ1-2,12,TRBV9,ASSVDGQNYGYT
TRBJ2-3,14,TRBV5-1,ASSFTVITSTDTQY
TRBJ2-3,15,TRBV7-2,ASSIASGDSSTDTQY
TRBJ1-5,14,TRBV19,ASSTGPGGSNQPQH
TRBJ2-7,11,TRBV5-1,ASSRTSGYEQY
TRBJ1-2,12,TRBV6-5,ASRRQGQGSGYT
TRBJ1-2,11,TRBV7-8,ASSPGRDYGYT